The 3 T cell receptor beta chains below come from one sample, sequenced in a study of T cell repertoires in cytomegalovirus infection. TCRdb passed the reads through MiXCR, listing each CDR3 protein once. The data contain about 470,000 distinct CDR3 sequences, under 55% of them singletons. Antigen specificity for these receptors is unknown. The input for sequencing was cultured PBMCs, taken from culture after CMV antigen stimulation. The receptors derive from a human donor in good health (CMV status not recorded). Some clones in this sample may be carry-over from other donors' samples.

This clonotype was counted between two and nine times. CDR3 in amino acids: CASSRRANTEAFF. The CDR3 bases are TGTGCCAGCAGCCGCCGAGCGAACACTGAAGCTTTCTTT. The chain uses TRBV7-8 and TRBJ1-1, with D unresolved. V was pared by 5 bases and J by 1 base, with 8 bases between. Per germline, CDR1 SGHVS and CDR2 FQNEAQ. The CDR3 runs 13 residues.

The chain links TRBV7-4 to TRBJ1-3; D unclear. CDR3 length equals 18 residues. Germline V gene sequence: CDR1 SGHVT, CDR2 SQSDAQ. Trimming left V 2 bases short and J 0 bases short, with 17 bases between. The CDR3 loop reads CASSLLGGRALSGNTIYF. Written as DNA, the CDR3 is TGTGCCAGCAGCTTACTGGGAGGAAGGGCACTCTCTGGAAACACCATATATTTT.

This clonotype has just a few counts. The chain joins TRBV5-5 to TRBJ1-2; D is unresolved. From germline, CDR1 is SGHKS and CDR2 YYEKEE (reference sequence). V dropped 2 bases and J dropped 3 bases, with 11 bases sitting between them. This CDR3 has 14 amino acids. The CDR3 region has the DNA TGTGCCAGCAGCTTCCACCGGAGGGACTATGGCTACACCTTC. Protein product: CASSFHRRDYGYTF.